Given below is one TCR beta chain in context. Trimming took 4 bases from V and 7 from J, leaving 13 bases between them. The length of the CDR3 is 13 residues. The germline V gene has CDR1 SGHVS and CDR2 FNYEAQ. Original processing methods: Amplification of reference gene primers provided the estimated nucleated cell counts. Clones were read by immunoSEQ multiplex PCR, and TCRdb kept only the in-frame ones, dropping some. Clone size and the V and J calls come from that table; the DNA yielded D and trimming. The top ten clones hold 1.6% of a sample with about 180,000 clones, 87% of them seen once. The data derive from a study of blood T cell repertoires in COVID-19. Study-level information: From the United States, Italy and Spain came samples of acute and convalescent COVID-19. PBMCs, B-cell-depleted T cells, or T cells were the source of the cDNA or gDNA that made up the material.

This receptor was obtained from a woman between 50 and 59 years old with acute or convalescent COVID-19. This rearrangement joins TRBV7-6 to TRBJ1-2; the D is unclear. Sequencing used peripheral blood. CDR3 DNA sequence: TGTGCCAGCAGCTCCGACACTGATCGTGGCTACACCTTC. Residues: CASSSDTDRGYTF.